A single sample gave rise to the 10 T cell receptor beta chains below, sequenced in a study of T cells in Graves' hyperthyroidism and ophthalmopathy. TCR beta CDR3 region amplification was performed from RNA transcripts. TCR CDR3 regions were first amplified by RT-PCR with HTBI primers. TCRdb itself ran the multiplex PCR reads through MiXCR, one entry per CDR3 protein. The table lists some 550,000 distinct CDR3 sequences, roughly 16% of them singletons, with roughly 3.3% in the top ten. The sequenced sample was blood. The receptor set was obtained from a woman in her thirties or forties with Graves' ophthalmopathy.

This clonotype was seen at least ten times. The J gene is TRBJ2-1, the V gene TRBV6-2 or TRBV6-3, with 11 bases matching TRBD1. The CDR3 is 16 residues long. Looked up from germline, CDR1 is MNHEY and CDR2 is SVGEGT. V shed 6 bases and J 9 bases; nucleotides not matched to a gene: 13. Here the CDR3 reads CASRQPPGQGVSEQFF. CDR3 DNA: TGTGCCAGCAGACAGCCCCCGGGACAGGGGGTCAGTGAGCAGTTCTTC.

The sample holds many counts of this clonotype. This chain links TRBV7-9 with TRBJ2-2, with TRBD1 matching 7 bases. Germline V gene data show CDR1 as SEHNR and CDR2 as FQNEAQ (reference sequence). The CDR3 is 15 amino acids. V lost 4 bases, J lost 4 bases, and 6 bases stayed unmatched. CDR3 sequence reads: CASSSDRRSTGELFF. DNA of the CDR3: TGTGCCAGCAGCTCGGACAGGAGAAGCACCGGGGAGCTGTTTTTT.

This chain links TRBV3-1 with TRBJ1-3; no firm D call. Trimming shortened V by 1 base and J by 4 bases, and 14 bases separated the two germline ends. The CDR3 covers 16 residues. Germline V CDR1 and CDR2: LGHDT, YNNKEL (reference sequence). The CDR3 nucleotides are TGTGCCAGCAGCCAAGTTCGGAGCTCCGGAGGAAACACCATATATTTT. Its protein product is CASSQVRSSGGNTIYF. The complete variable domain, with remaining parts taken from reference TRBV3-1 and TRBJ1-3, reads DTAVSQTPKYLVTQMGNDKSIKCEQNLGHDTMYWYKQDSKKFLKIMFSYNNKELIINETVPNRFSPKSPDKAHLNLHINSLELGDSAVYFCASSQVRSSGGNTIYFGEGSWLTVV.

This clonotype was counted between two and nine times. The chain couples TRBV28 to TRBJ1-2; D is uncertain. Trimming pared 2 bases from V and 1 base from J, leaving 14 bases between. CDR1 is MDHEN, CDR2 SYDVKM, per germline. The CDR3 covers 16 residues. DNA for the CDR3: TGTGCCAGCAGTTTAGGAGGGTCCCAAATTAACTATGGCTACACCTTC. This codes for CASSLGGSQINYGYTF.

As DNA, the CDR3 is TGTGCCAGCAGCCCCACGGGTAGCACCTACAATGAGCAGTTCTTC. Its translation: CASSPTGSTYNEQFF. The rearrangement links TRBV4-2 to TRBJ2-1; D is unresolved. CDR3 length equals 15 residues. Germline values: CDR1 LGHNA, CDR2 YNFKEQ. Trimming pared 4 bases from V and 2 bases from J, leaving 12 bases between.

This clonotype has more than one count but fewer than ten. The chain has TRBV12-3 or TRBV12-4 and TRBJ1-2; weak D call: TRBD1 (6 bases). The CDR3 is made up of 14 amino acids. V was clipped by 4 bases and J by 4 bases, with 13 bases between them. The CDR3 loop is CASSSSGEGYGYTF. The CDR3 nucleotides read TGTGCCAGCAGTTCTTCAGGGGAGGGCTATGGCTACACCTTC.

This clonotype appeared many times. The CDR3 loop is CASSSGLAGQETQYF. The CDR3 DNA reads TGTGCCAGCAGCTCAGGACTAGCGGGACAAGAGACCCAGTACTTC. V is TRBV7-9 and J is TRBJ2-5; 12 nucleotides align to TRBD2. The germline V gene has CDR1 SEHNR and CDR2 FQNEAQ (reference sequence). V gave up 4 bases and J gave up 2 bases; unmatched junction bases: 2. CDR3 length: 15 residues.

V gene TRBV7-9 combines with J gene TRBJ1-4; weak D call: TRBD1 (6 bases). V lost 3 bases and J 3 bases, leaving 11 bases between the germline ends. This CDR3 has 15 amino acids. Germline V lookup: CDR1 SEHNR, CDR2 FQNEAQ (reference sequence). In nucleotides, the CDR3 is TGTGCCAGCAGCTTGGGGGGGGCGGCTAATGAAAAACTGTTTTTT. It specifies CASSLGGAANEKLFF.

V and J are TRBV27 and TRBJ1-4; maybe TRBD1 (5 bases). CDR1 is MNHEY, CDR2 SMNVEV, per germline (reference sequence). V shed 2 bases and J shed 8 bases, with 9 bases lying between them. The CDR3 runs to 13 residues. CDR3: CASSLGQQEKLFF. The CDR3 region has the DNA TGTGCCAGCAGTTTAGGACAACAAGAAAAACTGTTTTTT.

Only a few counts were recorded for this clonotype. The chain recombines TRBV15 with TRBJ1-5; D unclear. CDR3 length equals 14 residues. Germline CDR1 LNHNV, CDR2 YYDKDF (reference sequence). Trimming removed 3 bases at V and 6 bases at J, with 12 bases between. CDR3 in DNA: TGTGCCACCAGCAGCTCCATGGAAGTTCAGCCCCAGCATTTT. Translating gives CATSSSMEVQPQHF.